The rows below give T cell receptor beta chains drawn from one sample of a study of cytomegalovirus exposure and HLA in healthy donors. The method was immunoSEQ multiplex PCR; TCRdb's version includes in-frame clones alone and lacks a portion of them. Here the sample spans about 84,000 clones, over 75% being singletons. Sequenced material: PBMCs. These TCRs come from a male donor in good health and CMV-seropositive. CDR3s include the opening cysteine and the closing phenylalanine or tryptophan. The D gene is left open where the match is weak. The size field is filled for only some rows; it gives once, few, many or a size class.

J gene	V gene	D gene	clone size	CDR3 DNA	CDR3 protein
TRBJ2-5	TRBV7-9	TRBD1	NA	TGTGCCAGCAGCTCGGCCTCAGGGGGTGGGACCCAGTACTTC	CASSSASGGGTQYF
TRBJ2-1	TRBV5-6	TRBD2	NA	TGTGCCAGCAGCTGGGCTAGCGGGAGTAGGAATGAGCAGTTCTTC	CASSWASGSRNEQFF
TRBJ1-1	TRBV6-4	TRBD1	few	TGTGCCAGCACCTCAACCCCTGGACAGGGTCGAGCTTTCTTT	CASTSTPGQGRAFF
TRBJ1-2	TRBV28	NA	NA	TGTGCCAGCAGTCTCCTCGCGGGGGCCTATGGCTACACCTTC	CASSLLAGAYGYTF
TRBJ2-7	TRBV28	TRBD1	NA	TGTGCCAGCAACCCGACGGCAGGGGGCGGCGAGGAGCAGTACTTC	CASNPTAGGGEEQYF
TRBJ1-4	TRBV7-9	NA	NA	TGTGCCAGCAGCTTAGCGCGCGCTTTAGTCGCAACTAATGAAAAACTGTTTTTT	CASSLARALVATNEKLFF
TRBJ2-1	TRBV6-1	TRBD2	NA	TGTGCCAGCAGTGAATATCTGGGCCTGGTGGTTAGCGGGGAGTCCTACAATGAGCAGTTCTTC	CASSEYLGLVVSGESYNEQFF
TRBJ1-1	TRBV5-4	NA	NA	TGTGCCAGCAGCTTGGAGGCAGGGGTGGAAAAAGCTTTCTTT	CASSLEAGVEKAFF
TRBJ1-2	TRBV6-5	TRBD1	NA	TGTGCCAGCAGTTACCAGGGGGGCGCGAACTATGGCTACACCTTC	CASSYQGGANYGYTF
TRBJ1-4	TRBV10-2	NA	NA	TGCGCCACCCGGGCAGGGTCAGGGGCGTGGGAAAAACTGTTTTTT	CATRAGSGAWEKLFF
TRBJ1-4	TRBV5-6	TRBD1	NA	TGTGCCAGCAGCTCCGGGACAGGGATACTGGGAGTCGAAAAACTGTTTTTT	CASSSGTGILGVEKLFF
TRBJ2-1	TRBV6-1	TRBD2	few	TGTGCCTCGTCGACTAGCGGAATATACAATGAGCAGTTCTTC	CASSTSGIYNEQFF
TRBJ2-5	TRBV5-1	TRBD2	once	TGCGCCAGCAGCTTGGCAGGGACTAGCGGGAGGGCCTCGGATGAGACCCAGTACTTC	CASSLAGTSGRASDETQYF
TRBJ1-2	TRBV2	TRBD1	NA	TGTGCCAGCAGTGAAGGGAGGGGGCATAACTATGGCTACACCTTC	CASSEGRGHNYGYTF
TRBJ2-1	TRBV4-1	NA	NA	TGCGCCAGCAGCCAGATCCCGGATTTCTGGGGGAGGTCCTACAATGAGCAGTTCTTC	CASSQIPDFWGRSYNEQFF
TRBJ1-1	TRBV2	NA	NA	TGTGCCAGCAGCGTGACACAGGGTATCACTTCTGAAGCTTTCTTT	CASSVTQGITSEAFF
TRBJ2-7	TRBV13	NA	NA	NA	CASSSQGDLSWEQYF
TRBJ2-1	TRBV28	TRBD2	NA	TGTGCCAGCAGTTCTAGCGGGAGAACAAACAATGAGCAGTTCTTC	CASSSSGRTNNEQFF
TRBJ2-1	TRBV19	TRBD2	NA	TGTGCCAGTACCGGGGGACTAGCGGGAAGTTTTGAGCAGTTCTTC	CASTGGLAGSFEQFF
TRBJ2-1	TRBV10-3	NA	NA	TGTGCCATCAGTGGGAACAGCAATGAGCAGTTCTTC	CAISGNSNEQFF
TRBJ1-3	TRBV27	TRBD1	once	TGTGCCAGGGGACAGAACTTCGGCACCATATATTTT	CARGQNFGTIYF
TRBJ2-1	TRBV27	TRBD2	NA	TGTGCCAGCAGTTTAGTAGCGGGACCGGCGGGTAATGAGCAGTTCTTC	CASSLVAGPAGNEQFF
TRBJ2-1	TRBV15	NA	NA	TGTGCCACCAGCAGAGATAGCAGGGTTGCGAATGAGCAGTTCTTC	CATSRDSRVANEQFF
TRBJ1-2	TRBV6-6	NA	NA	TGTGCCAGCACTTCGAACGGGAACCTCTATGGCTACACCTTC	CASTSNGNLYGYTF
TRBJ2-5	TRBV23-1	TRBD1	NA	TGCGCCAGCAGGCAAAACAGGGGGGAGAAAGAGACCCAGTACTTC	CASRQNRGEKETQYF
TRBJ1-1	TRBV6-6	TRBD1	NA	TGTGCCAGCCGCATGGGACAGGGGAGCACTGAAGCTTTCTTT	CASRMGQGSTEAFF
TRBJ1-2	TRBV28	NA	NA	TGTGCCAGCAGCGGGGGACGGACTAACTATGGCTACACCTTC	CASSGGRTNYGYTF
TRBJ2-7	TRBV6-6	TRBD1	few	TGTGCCAGCAGTTACCCGGGACAGGCCCCGTCCTACGAGCAGTACTTC	CASSYPGQAPSYEQYF
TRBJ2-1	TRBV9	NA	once	TGTGCCAGCAGCGGGCAGGGCGGAACCTACAATGAGCAGTTCTTC	CASSGQGGTYNEQFF
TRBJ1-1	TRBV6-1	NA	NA	TGTGCCAGCAGTGAAGGCAGGGTTACTGAAGCTTTCTTT	CASSEGRVTEAFF
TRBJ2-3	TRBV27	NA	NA	TGTGCCAGCAGTTTTAGGCAGGCCACAGATACGCAGTATTTT	CASSFRQATDTQYF
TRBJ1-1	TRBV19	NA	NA	TGTGCCAGTAGAGGACAGAACACTGAAGCTTTCTTT	CASRGQNTEAFF
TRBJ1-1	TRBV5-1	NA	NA	TGCGCCAGCGCCCCGAGACAAGAGAACACTGAAGCTTTCTTT	CASAPRQENTEAFF
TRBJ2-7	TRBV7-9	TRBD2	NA	TGTGCCAGCAGCTCAAGCGGGACTACCTACGAGCAGTACTTC	CASSSSGTTYEQYF
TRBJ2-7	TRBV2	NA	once	TGTGCCAGCATTCCGGGACTGTTATCCTACGAGCAGTACTTC	CASIPGLLSYEQYF
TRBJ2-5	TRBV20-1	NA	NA	TGCAGTGCTAAAAGGGGAGAGACCCAGTACTTC	CSAKRGETQYF